The clone carrying this TCR beta chain was detected a few times. TCRdb called the RT-PCR reads again in MiXCR, with one record for every CDR3 protein. The sample carries 550,000 to 750,000 distinct CDR3 sequences, 14% recorded once. The CDR3 spans 14 residues. V lost 6 bases and J 6 bases, leaving 15 bases between the germline ends. The germline CDR1 and CDR2 sequences are SGHTA and FQGNSA. This TCR derives from a female donor in good health, serving as a healthy control. The sample consisted of memory CD4+ T cells from blood. The chain links TRBV7-2 to TRBJ1-5; D is ambiguous. The CDR3 coding sequence is TGTGCCAGCAGTCCCGGACTGGAGCGTCAGCCCCAGCATTTT. Translation: CASSPGLERQPQHF.